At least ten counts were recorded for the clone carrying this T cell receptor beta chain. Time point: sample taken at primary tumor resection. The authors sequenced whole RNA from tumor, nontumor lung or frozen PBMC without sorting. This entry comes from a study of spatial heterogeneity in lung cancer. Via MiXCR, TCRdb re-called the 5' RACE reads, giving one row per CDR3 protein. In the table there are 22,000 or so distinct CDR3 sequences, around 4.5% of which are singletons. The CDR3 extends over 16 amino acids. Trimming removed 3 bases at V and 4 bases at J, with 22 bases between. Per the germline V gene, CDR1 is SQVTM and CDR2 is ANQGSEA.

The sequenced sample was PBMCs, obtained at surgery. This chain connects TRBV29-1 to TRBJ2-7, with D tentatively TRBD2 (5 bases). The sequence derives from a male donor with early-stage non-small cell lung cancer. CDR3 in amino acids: CSVERPGEHSGYEQYF. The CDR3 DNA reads TGCAGCGTTGAGCGGCCCGGGGAGCACTCTGGTTACGAGCAGTACTTC.